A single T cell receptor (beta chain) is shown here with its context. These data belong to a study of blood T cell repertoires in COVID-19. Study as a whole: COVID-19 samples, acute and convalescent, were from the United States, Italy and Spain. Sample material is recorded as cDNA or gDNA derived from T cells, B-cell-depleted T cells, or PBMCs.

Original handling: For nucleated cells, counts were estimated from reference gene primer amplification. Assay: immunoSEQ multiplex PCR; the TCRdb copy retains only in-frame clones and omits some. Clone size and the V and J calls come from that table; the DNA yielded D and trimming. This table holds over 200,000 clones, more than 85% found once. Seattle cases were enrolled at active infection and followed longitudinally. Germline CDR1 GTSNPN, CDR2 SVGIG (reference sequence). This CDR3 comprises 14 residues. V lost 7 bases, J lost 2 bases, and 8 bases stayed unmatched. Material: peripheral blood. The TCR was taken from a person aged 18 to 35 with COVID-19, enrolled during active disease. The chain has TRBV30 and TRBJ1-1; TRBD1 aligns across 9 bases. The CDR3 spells CAYLSGQGNTEAFF. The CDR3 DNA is TGTGCCTACTTATCGGGACAGGGCAACACTGAAGCTTTCTTT.